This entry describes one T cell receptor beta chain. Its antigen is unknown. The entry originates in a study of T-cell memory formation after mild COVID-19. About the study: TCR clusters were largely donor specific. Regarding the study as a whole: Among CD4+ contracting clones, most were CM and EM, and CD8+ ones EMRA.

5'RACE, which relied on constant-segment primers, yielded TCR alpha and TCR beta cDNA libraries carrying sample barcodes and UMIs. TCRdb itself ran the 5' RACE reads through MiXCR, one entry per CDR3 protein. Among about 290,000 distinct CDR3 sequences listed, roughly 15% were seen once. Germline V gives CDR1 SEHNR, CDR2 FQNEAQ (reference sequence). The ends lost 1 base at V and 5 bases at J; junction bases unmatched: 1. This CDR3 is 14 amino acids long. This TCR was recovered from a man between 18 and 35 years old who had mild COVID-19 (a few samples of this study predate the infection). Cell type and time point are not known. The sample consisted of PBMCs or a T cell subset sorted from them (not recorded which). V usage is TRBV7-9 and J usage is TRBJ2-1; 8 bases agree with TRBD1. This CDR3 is CASSLGTGNNEQFF. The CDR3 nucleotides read TGTGCCAGCAGCTTAGGGACAGGGAACAATGAGCAGTTCTTC.